This T cell receptor (beta chain) was observed in a study of blood T cell repertoires in COVID-19. About the study: From T cells, B-cell-depleted T cells, or PBMCs came the material, which was cDNA or gDNA.

Methods used by the authors: Reference gene primers were amplified, and this amplification served to estimate nucleated cell counts. Measured with immunoSEQ multiplex PCR; TCRdb has only the in-frame clones, and not every one. V and J calls and clone size are as listed in that table; D and trimming were resolved from the DNA. The sample lists around 480,000 clones, about nine tenths occurring once. The recovered donors of Cohort 3 showed two negative PCRs, clearance, or symptom resolution. Trimming cost V 7 bases and J 7 bases; bases outside gene matches: 11. The CDR3 consists of 14 residues. The germline gives CDR1 SNHLY, CDR2 FYNNEI.

The V gene is TRBV2, the J gene TRBJ1-2; 8 bases agree with TRBD1. The sequence was collected from a woman aged 18-35 years who had recovered from COVID-19. The sequenced sample was PBMCs or T cells enriched from blood (not recorded which). The CDR3 sequence: CASTPGGAAGGYTF. CDR3 bases: TGTGCCAGCACTCCAGGGGGCGCGGCCGGTGGCTACACCTTC.